This TCR beta chain was captured in a study of blood T cells in healthy people across ages. General study results and limits: Unknown donor CMV status possibly confounded expanded clonotype changes. In long-lived donors, naive CD4+ cell counts and diversity exceeded those of aged donors.

This clonotype was detected only once. No antigen is known for it. It was with a sample-barcoded 5' primer and a J-beta primer mix that a second PCR of roughly 7 to 12 cycles was run. A tag from a template-switch adaptor with 12 random nucleotides marked each cDNA molecule. TCRdb re-derived calls from the 5' RACE reads in MiXCR, one entry per CDR3 protein. The sample contains fewer than 2,000,000 distinct CDR3 sequences, about 35% of which appear only once. The sample providers were healthy Caucasian people from Russia, aged about 6 to 100. Sequencing input: blood. This TCR was sampled from a woman aged 25 to 39 in good health.

For the CDR3, the DNA is TGTGCCATTACATCGTCTAGCGGCTCCTACAATGAGCAGTTCTTC. Translation: CAITSSSGSYNEQFF. The chain joins TRBV2 to TRBJ2-1; 7 positions agree with TRBD2. Trimming took 10 bases from V and 0 from J; bases not matched to a gene: 9. CDR1 is SNHLY, CDR2 FYNNEI, per germline. The CDR3 sequence is 15 residues long.